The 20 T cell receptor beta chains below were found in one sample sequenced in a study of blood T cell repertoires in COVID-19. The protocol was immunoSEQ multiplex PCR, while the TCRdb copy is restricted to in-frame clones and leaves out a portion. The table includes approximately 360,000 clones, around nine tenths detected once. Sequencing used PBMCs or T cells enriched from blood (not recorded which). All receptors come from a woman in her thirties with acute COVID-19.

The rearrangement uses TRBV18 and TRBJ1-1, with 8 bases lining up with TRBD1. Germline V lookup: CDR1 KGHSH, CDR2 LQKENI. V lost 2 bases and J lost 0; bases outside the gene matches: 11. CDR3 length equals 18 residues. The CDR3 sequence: CASSPTITGGILNTEAFF. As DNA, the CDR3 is TGTGCCAGCTCACCAACAATAACAGGGGGGATTCTGAACACTGAAGCTTTCTTT.

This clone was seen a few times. The CDR3 reads CASSQGQEARKLFF. For the CDR3, the DNA is TGTGCCAGCAGCCAAGGACAGGAGGCCAGGAAACTGTTTTTT. This sequence joins TRBV6-5 and TRBJ1-4; 7 nucleotides match TRBD1. The CDR3 consists of 14 residues. Per germline, CDR1 MNHEY and CDR2 SVGAGI. J lost 11 bases, V lost 6 bases, and 12 bases had no gene match.

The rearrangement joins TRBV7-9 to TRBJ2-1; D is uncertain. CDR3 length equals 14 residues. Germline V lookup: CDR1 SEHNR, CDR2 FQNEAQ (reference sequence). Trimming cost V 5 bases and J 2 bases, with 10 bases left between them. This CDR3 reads CASSTFDTYNEQFF. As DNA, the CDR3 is TGTGCCAGCAGCACCTTCGACACCTACAATGAGCAGTTCTTC.

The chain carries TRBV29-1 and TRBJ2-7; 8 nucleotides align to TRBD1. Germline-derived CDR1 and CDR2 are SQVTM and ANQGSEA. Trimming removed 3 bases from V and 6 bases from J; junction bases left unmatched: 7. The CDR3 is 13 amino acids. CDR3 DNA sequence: TGCAGCGTTGAGGGCAGGGGGCTCGTCGAGCAGTACTTC. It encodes CSVEGRGLVEQYF.

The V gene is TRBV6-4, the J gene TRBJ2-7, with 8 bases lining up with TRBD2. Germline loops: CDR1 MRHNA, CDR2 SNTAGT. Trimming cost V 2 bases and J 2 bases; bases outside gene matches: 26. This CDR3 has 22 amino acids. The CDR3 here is CASSDTKPNLLTSGGPTYEQYF. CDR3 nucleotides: TGTGCCAGCAGTGACACTAAACCCAACCTACTTACTAGCGGCGGGCCAACCTACGAGCAGTACTTC.

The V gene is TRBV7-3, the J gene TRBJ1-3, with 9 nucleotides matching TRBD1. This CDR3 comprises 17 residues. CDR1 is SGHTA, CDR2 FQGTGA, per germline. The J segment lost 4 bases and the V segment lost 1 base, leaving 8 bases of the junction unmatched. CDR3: CASSLNPRTGAGNTIYF. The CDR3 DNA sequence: TGTGCCAGCAGCTTAAACCCGAGGACAGGGGCGGGAAACACCATATATTTT.

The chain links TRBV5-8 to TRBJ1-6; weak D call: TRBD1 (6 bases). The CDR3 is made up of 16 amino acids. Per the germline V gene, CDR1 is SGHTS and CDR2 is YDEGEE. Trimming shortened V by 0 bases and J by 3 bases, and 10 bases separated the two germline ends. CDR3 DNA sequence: TGTGCCAGCAGCTTGGCCGGGACACACTATAATTCACCCCTCCACTTT. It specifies CASSLAGTHYNSPLHF.

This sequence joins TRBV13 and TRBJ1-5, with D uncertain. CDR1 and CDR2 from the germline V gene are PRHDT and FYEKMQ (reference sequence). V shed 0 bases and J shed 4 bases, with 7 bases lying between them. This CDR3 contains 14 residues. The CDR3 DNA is TGTGCCAGCAGCTTAGGGGTGCGGAATCAGCCCCAGCATTTT. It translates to CASSLGVRNQPQHF.

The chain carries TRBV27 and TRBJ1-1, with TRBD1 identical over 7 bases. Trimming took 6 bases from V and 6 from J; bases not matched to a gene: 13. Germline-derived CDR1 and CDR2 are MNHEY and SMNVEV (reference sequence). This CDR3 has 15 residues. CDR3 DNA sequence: TGTGCCAGCAGACCTGGACAGGTCGGGGCGTCTGAAGCTTTCTTT. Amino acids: CASRPGQVGASEAFF.

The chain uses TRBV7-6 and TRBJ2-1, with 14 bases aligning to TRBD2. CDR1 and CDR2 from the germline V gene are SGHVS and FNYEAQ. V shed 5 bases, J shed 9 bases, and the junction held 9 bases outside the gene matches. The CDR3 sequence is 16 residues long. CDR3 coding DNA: TGTGCCAGCAGCCTATCCGGGACTAGCGGGGGTGTTGAGCAGTTCTTC. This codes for CASSLSGTSGGVEQFF.

The CDR3 DNA follows: TGCAGCGCCACACAAGGACAGAGAGCCTACGAGCAGTACTTC. It translates to CSATQGQRAYEQYF. The chain joins TRBV29-1 to TRBJ2-7; D possibly corresponds to TRBD1 (6 bases). V was cut by 7 bases and J by 2 bases, with 18 bases left in between. Germline CDR1 is SQVTM and CDR2 is ANQGSEA. The CDR3 is 14 residues long.

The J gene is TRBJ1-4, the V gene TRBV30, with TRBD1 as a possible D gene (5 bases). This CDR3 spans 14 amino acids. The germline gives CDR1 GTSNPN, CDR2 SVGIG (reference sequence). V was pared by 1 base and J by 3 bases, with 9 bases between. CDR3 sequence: CAWSGWGANEKLFF. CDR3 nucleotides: TGTGCCTGGAGTGGATGGGGGGCTAATGAAAAACTGTTTTTT. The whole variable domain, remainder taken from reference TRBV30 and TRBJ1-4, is SQTIHQWPATLVQPVGSPLSLECTVEGTSNPNLYWYRQAAGRGLQLLFYSVGIGQISSEVPQNLSASRPQDRQFILSSKKLLLSDSGFYLCAWSGWGANEKLFFGSGTQLSVL.

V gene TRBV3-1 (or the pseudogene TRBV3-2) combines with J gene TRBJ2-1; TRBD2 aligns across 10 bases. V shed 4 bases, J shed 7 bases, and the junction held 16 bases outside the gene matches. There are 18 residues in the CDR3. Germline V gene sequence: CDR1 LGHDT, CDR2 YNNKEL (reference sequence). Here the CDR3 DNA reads TGTGCCAGCAGCCCCCGGGGGCTAGCGGGGGTGGTAGGGAATGAGCAGTTCTTC. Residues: CASSPRGLAGVVGNEQFF.

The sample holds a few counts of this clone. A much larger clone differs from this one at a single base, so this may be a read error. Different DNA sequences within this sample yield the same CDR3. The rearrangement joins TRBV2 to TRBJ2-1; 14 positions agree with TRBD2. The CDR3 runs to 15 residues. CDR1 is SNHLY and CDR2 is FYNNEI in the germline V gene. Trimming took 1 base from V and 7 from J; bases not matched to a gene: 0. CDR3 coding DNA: TGTGCCAGCAGTGAAGGGACTAGCGGGGGGAATGAGCAGTTCTTC. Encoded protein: CASSEGTSGGNEQFF.

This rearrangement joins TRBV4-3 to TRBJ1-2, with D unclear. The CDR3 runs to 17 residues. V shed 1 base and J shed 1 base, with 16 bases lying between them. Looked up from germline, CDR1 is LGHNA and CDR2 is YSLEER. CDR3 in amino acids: CASSQGVGIRNNYGYTF. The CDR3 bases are TGCGCCAGCAGCCAAGGTGTCGGGATTCGGAATAACTATGGCTACACCTTC.

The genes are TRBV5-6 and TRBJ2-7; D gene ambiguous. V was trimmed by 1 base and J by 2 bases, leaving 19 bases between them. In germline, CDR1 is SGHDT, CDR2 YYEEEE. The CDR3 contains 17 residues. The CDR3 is CASSLRSLFANPYEQYF. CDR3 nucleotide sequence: TGTGCCAGCAGCTTGAGATCCCTGTTTGCTAACCCCTACGAGCAGTACTTC.

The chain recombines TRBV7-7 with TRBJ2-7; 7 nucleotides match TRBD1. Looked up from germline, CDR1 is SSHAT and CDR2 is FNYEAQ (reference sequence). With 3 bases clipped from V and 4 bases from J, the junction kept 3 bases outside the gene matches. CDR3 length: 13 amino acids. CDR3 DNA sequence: TGTGCCAGCAGCTTCAACAGGGGTTACGAGCAGTACTTC. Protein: CASSFNRGYEQYF.

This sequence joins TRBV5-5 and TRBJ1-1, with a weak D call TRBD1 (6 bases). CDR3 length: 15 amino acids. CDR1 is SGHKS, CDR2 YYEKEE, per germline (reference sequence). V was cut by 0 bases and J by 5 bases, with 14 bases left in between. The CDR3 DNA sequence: TGTGCCAGCAGCTTGGCCGGGGGGCGGGGGACTGAAGCTTTCTTT. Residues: CASSLAGGRGTEAFF.

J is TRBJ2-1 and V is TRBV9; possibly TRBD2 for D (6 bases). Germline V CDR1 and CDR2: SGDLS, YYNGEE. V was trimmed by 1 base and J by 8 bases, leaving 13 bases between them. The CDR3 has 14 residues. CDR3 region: CASSVSGGDYEQFF. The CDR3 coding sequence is TGTGCCAGCAGCGTATCCGGAGGGGACTATGAGCAGTTCTTC. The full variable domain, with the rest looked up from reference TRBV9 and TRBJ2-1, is DSGVTQTPKHLITATGQRVTLRCSPRSGDLSVYWYQQSLDQGLQFLIQYYNGEERAKGNILERFSAQQFPDLHSELNLSSLELGDSALYFCASSVSGGDYEQFFGPGTRLTVL.

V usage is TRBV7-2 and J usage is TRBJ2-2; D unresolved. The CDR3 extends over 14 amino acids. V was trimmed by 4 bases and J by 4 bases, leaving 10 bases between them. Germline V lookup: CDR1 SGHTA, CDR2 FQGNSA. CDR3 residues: CASSSLRVTGELFF. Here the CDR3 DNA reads TGTGCCAGCAGCTCCCTCCGAGTCACCGGGGAGCTGTTTTTT.